The 23 T cell receptor beta chains reported below all come from one sample, sequenced in a study of cytomegalovirus exposure and HLA in healthy donors. The PCR contained 60 Vbeta and 13 Jbeta primers. Only in-frame clones appear in the TCRdb table, and some are missing; sequencing was by immunoSEQ multiplex PCR. The sample shows nearly 200,000 clones, 82% of them seen only once. Sample: PBMCs. These receptor sequences come from a woman in her forties or fifties in good health and CMV-seropositive.

The genes are TRBV18 and TRBJ2-3; TRBD2 matches 11 bases. The CDR3 spans 15 residues. CDR1 and CDR2 (germline): KGHSH, LQKENI. Unmatched junction bases numbered 4, after V lost 3 bases and J lost 5 bases. The CDR3 DNA reads as TGTGCCAGCTCACCTAGCGGGAGGGCGAAAGATACGCAGTATTTT. This encodes CASSPSGRAKDTQYF.

V is TRBV12-2 and J is TRBJ2-7; the table's D call TRBD2 went unverified against the DNA. TRBV12-2 is listed as a pseudogene. The CDR3 runs to 17 residues. Written as DNA, the CDR3 is TGTGCAAGTCGCTTAGCGCGGCGCCTAGCGGGAGAATACGAGCAGTACTTC. Translation gives CASRLARRLAGEYEQYF.

In nucleotides, the CDR3 is TGTGCCAGCAGGATACAGGGGGCGAGTCAGCCCCAGCATTTT. Translation: CASRIQGASQPQHF. The genes are TRBV6-6 and TRBJ1-5; TRBD1 matches 9 bases. Germline lookup yields CDR1 MNHNY and CDR2 SVGAGI (reference sequence). The junction had 6 bases not matched to a gene; V was cut back by 6 bases and J by 6 bases. The CDR3 is 14 residues long.

This chain uses TRBV15 with TRBJ1-2, with no clear D. V lost 1 base and J 4 bases, leaving 10 bases between the germline ends. The CDR3 length is 14 residues. Germline V CDR1 and CDR2: LNHNV, YYDKDF (reference sequence). The CDR3 loop reads CATSRVAASYGYTF. CDR3 DNA sequence: TGTGCCACCAGCAGAGTTGCGGCTTCCTATGGCTACACCTTC.

V is TRBV10-2 and J is TRBJ2-5; D might be TRBD2 (5 bases). This CDR3 contains 13 residues. V was clipped by 7 bases and J by 2 bases, with 11 bases between them. Germline V CDR1 and CDR2: WSHSY, SAAADI. The CDR3 DNA reads as TGCGCCAGCAAAGCGGCAGCACAAGAGACCCAGTACTTC. It translates to CASKAAAQETQYF.

The chain uses TRBV28 and TRBJ1-4; D gene unclear. The CDR3 totals 11 residues. The V gene's germline CDR1 is MDHEN and CDR2 SYDVKM. Deletions cut 8 bases from V and 4 bases from J, with 5 bases between. The CDR3 sequence: CASLSNEKLFF. In nucleotides, the CDR3 is TGTGCCAGCCTCAGTAATGAAAAACTGTTTTTT.

The CDR3: CAIRKSEVDTQYF. In nucleotides, the CDR3 is TGTGCCATCAGGAAGTCCGAGGTAGATACGCAGTATTTT. The chain couples TRBV10-3 to TRBJ2-3, with unresolved D. V lost 6 bases and J lost 5, with 12 bases in between. Per the germline V gene, CDR1 is ENHRY and CDR2 is SYGVKD. There are 13 residues in the CDR3.

The V gene is TRBV19, the J gene TRBJ2-2, with D possibly being TRBD2 (6 bases). The CDR3 has 12 residues. V lost 4 bases and J 6 bases, leaving 6 bases between the germline ends. CDR1 is LNHDA, CDR2 SQIVND, per germline (reference sequence). Here the CDR3 DNA reads TGTGCCAGTAGTAGGGACTCCGGGGAGCTGTTTTTT. Translation gives CASSRDSGELFF.

The rearrangement joins TRBV9 to TRBJ2-1; tentative D call: TRBD2 (6 bases). Germline CDR1 is SGDLS and CDR2 is YYNGEE. Trimming left V 0 bases short and J 7 bases short, with 11 bases between. The CDR3 has 14 amino acids. The chain's CDR3 is CASSVAKGGNEQFF. In nucleotides, the CDR3 is TGTGCCAGCAGCGTAGCTAAGGGAGGAAATGAGCAGTTCTTC.

This clone was seen once. The V and J genes are TRBV4-1 and TRBJ1-5; no firm D call. Between the trimmed V and J ends, which lost 0 bases and 2 bases, there was a span of 11 bases. The germline CDR1 and CDR2 sequences are MGHRA and YSYEKL. The CDR3 length is 16 residues. CDR3 amino acids: CASSQDEGGGNQPQHF. DNA of the CDR3: TGCGCCAGCAGCCAAGATGAGGGAGGTGGCAATCAGCCCCAGCATTTT.

The genes are TRBV10-3 and TRBJ2-3, with D perhaps matching TRBD2 (6 bases). CDR3 length: 15 residues. Per the germline V gene, CDR1 is ENHRY and CDR2 is SYGVKD. V was clipped by 3 bases and J by 4 bases, with 14 bases between them. CDR3 DNA: TGTGCCATCAGTGAAAGGCAGCCGGGGGCAGATACGCAGTATTTT. Its protein product is CAISERQPGADTQYF.

This clone occurred once. V and J are TRBV6-5 and TRBJ2-1; 11 bases fit TRBD2. The CDR3 runs 15 residues. CDR1 is MNHEY and CDR2 is SVGAGI in the germline V gene. After removal of 1 base from V and 8 bases from J, the junction contained 4 bases not matched to a gene. The CDR3 DNA reads TGTGCCAGCAGTTACTGGGTTAGCGGGGGGGATGAGCAGTTCTTC. Translation gives CASSYWVSGGDEQFF.

CDR3 coding DNA: TGCGCCAGCAGCTGGGGACAGGGGACTAGCGGGAGGCCTTCCTACAATGAGCAGTTCTTC. This gives the protein CASSWGQGTSGRPSYNEQFF. This chain connects TRBV5-1 to TRBJ2-1; 15 positions agree with TRBD2. From germline, CDR1 is SGHRS and CDR2 YFSETQ. This CDR3 is built from 20 residues. V lost 3 bases to trimming and J lost 1 base; unmatched junction nucleotides: 11. Using reference TRBV5-1 and TRBJ2-1 for the parts outside the CDR3, the full variable domain is KAGVTQTPRYLIKTRGQQVTLSCSPISGHRSVSWYQQTPGQGLQFLFEYFSETQRNKGNFPGRFSGRQFSNSRSEMNVSTLELGDSALYLCASSWGQGTSGRPSYNEQFFGPGTRLTVL.

This chain links TRBV2 with TRBJ1-2; D gene ambiguous. CDR3 length equals 11 residues. V was cut by 7 bases and J by 4 bases, with 7 bases left in between. Germline V CDR1 and CDR2: SNHLY, FYNNEI. The CDR3 DNA is TGTGCCAGCACCAGAGGCTATGGCTACACCTTC. Its protein is CASTRGYGYTF.

The rearrangement joins TRBV7-9 to TRBJ2-5, with D perhaps matching TRBD1 (6 bases). Germline V lookup: CDR1 SEHNR, CDR2 FQNEAQ (reference sequence). The CDR3 sequence is 14 residues long. With 0 bases removed from V and 1 base from J, the gap between germline ends came to 6 bases. This CDR3 is CASSLAQGQETQYF. The CDR3 region has the DNA TGTGCCAGCAGCTTAGCACAGGGCCAAGAGACCCAGTACTTC.

As to this clone: Other nucleotide sequences from this sample produce the same CDR3. The rearrangement uses TRBV6-5 and TRBJ2-7; D possibly corresponds to TRBD1 (6 bases). V was clipped by 0 bases and J by 0 bases, with 6 bases between them. Germline V gene lookup returns CDR1 MNHEY and CDR2 SVGAGI. CDR3 size: 14 residues. The CDR3 protein is CASSYSRGSYEQYF. The CDR3 DNA follows: TGTGCCAGCAGTTACTCCAGGGGCTCCTACGAGCAGTACTTC.

This chain joins TRBV6-1 and TRBJ2-6, with D unclear. This CDR3 is built from 20 residues. Germline loops: CDR1 MNHNS, CDR2 SASEGT. V lost 3 bases, J lost 0 bases, and 21 bases lay in between. CDR3 bases: TGTGCCAGCAGTGATCCGGGTTTTAACATCCCCCTCTCTGGGGCCAACGTCCTGACTTTC. Protein sequence: CASSDPGFNIPLSGANVLTF.

A single count supports this clone. V gene TRBV4-1 combines with J gene TRBJ2-7; D is perhaps TRBD2 (7 bases). In germline, CDR1 is MGHRA, CDR2 YSYEKL. V lost 0 bases and J lost 0, with 12 bases in between. The CDR3 contains 16 residues. The CDR3 DNA follows: TGCGCCAGCAGCCAAGAGGCGCGGGGGCTCTCCTACGAGCAGTACTTC. Its translation is CASSQEARGLSYEQYF.

This clone was counted between two and nine times. The chain combines TRBV7-2 with TRBJ2-1, with a possible D match to TRBD2 (6 bases). CDR3 length: 14 residues. V lost 3 bases, J lost 5 bases, and 11 bases lay in between. CDR1 and CDR2 (germline): SGHTA, FQGNSA. The DNA of the CDR3 is TGTGCCAGCAGCTTGGTGGGGGGAAACAATGAGCAGTTCTTC. This encodes CASSLVGGNNEQFF.

A note on this clone: This specimen includes other DNA sequences encoding the same CDR3. The V gene is TRBV6-5, the J gene TRBJ1-1; no clear D gene. Germline CDR1 is MNHEY and CDR2 is SVGAGI. This CDR3 spans 15 amino acids. Trimming shortened V by 1 base and J by 6 bases, and 15 bases separated the two germline ends. The CDR3 nucleotides read TGTGCCAGCAGTTACTACAGTTTGGGGAGCCCTGAAGCTTTCTTT. Protein product: CASSYYSLGSPEAFF.

CDR3 region: CASSYSDSSYEQYF. For the CDR3, the DNA is TGTGCCAGCAGTTACTCCGACAGCTCCTACGAGCAGTACTTC. This chain uses TRBV6-5 with TRBJ2-7, with TRBD1 as a possible D gene (5 bases). This CDR3 has 14 residues. CDR1 and CDR2 (germline): MNHEY, SVGAGI. V was clipped by 0 bases and J by 0 bases, with 6 bases between them.

V usage is TRBV15 and J usage is TRBJ1-5; TRBD1 is a possible D gene (6 bases). Germline values: CDR1 LNHNV, CDR2 YYDKDF (reference sequence). Trimming removed 0 bases at V and 4 bases at J, with 10 bases between. There are 15 residues in the CDR3. CDR3 DNA: TGTGCCACCAGCAGAGAAATACAGGGAAATCAGCCCCAGCATTTT. Encoded protein: CATSREIQGNQPQHF. Combining the CDR3 with reference TRBV15 and TRBJ1-5 gives the whole variable domain DAMVIQNPRYQVTQFGKPVTLSCSQTLNHNVMYWYQQKSSQAPKLLFHYYDKDFNNEADTPDNFQSRRPNTSFCFLDIRSPGLGDTAMYLCATSREIQGNQPQHFGDGTRLSIL.

This clone appeared once. The chain joins TRBV7-6 to TRBJ2-7; 9 bases are shared with TRBD1. CDR3 length equals 15 residues. The trim removed 1 base at V and 6 bases at J, leaving 7 bases unmatched. Germline V gene lookup returns CDR1 SGHVS and CDR2 FNYEAQ. CDR3 region: CASSLVVGTGSEQYF. As DNA, the CDR3 is TGTGCCAGCAGCTTAGTGGTTGGGACAGGGAGCGAGCAGTACTTC.